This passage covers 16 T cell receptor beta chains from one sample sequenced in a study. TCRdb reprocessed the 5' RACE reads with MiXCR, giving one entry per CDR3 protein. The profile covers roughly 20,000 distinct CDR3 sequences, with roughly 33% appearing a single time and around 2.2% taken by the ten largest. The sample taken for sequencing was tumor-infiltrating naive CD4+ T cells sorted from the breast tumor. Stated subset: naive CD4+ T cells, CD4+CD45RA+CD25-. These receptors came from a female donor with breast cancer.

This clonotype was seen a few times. The DNA of the CDR3 is TGTGCCAGCAGTGAGGAACTAGCGGGATCCTACGAGCAGTACTTC. Translating gives CASSEELAGSYEQYF. V is TRBV2 and J is TRBJ2-7; 10 bases match TRBD2. V gave up 3 bases and J gave up 1 base; unmatched junction bases: 3. The CDR3 has 15 amino acids. CDR1 and CDR2 from the germline V gene are SNHLY and FYNNEI.

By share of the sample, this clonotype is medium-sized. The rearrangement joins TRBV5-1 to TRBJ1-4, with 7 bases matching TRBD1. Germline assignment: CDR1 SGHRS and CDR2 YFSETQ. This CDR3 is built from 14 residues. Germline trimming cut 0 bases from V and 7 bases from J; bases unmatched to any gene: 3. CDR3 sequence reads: CASSLGQGREKLFF. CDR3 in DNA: TGCGCCAGCAGCTTGGGACAGGGTCGTGAAAAACTGTTTTTT.

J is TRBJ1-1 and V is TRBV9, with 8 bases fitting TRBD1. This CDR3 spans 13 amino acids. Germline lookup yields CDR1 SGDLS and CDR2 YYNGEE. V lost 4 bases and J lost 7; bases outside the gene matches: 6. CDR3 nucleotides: TGTGCCAGCAGCCTCGGGACAGGCGATGAAGCTTTCTTT. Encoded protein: CASSLGTGDEAFF.

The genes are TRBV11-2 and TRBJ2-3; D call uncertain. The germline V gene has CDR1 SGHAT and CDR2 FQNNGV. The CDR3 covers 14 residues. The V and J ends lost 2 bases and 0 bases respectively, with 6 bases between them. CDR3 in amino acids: CASSLRLSTDTQYF. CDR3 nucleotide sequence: TGTGCCAGCAGCTTAAGGCTAAGCACAGATACGCAGTATTTT.

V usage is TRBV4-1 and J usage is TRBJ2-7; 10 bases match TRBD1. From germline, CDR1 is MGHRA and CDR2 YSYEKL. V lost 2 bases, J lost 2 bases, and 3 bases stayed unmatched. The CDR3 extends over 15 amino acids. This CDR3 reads CASSQRGQGAYEQYF. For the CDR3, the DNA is TGCGCCAGCAGCCAACGTGGACAGGGGGCCTACGAGCAGTACTTC.

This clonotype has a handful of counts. CDR3 protein: CASSLGPAAGELFF. The CDR3 DNA is TGTGCCAGCAGCTTGGGGCCGGCGGCCGGGGAGCTGTTTTTT. V is TRBV5-6 and J is TRBJ2-2, with D unresolved. Trimming shortened V by 0 bases and J by 6 bases, and 9 bases separated the two germline ends. The CDR3 sequence is 14 residues long. Germline V gives CDR1 SGHDT, CDR2 YYEEEE.

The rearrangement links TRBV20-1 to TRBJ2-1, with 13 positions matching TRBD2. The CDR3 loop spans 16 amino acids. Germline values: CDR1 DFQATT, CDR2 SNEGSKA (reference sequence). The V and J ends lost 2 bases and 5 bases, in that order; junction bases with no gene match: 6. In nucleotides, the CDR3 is TGCAGTGCTAGATCCAGACTAGCGGGAGGCCACAATGAGCAGTTCTTC. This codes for CSARSRLAGGHNEQFF.

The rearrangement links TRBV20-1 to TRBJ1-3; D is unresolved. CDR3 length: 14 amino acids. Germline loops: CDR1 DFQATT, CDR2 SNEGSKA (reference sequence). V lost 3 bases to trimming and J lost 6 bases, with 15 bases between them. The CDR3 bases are TGCAGTGCTAGGGTCACAGAGGCTAAAAACACCATATATTTT. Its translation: CSARVTEAKNTIYF.

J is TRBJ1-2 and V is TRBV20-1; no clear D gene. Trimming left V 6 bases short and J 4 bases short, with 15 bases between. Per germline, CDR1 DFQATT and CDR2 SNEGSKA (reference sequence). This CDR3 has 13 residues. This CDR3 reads CSAWTHRRYGYTF. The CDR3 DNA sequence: TGCAGTGCGTGGACCCACCGACGCTATGGCTACACCTTC.

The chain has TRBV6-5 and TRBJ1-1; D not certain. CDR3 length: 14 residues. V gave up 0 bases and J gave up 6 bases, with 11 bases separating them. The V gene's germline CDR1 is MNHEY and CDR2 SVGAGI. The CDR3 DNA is TGTGCCAGCAGTTACTCGAAAGGGCACGCTGAAGCTTTCTTT. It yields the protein CASSYSKGHAEAFF.

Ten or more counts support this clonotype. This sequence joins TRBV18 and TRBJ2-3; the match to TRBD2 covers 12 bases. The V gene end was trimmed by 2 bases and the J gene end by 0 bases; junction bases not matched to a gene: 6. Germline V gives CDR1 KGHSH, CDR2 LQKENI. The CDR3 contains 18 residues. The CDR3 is CASSPTWTSGVSTDTQYF. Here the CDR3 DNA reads TGTGCCAGCTCACCAACCTGGACTAGCGGGGTTAGCACAGATACGCAGTATTTT.

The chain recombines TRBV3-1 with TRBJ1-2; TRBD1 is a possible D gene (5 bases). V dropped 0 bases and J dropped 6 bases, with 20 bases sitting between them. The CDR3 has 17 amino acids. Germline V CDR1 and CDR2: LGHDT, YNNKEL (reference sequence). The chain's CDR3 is CASSQEPPLRGDNGYTF. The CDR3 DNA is TGTGCCAGCAGCCAAGAGCCCCCTTTGAGGGGCGATAATGGCTACACCTTC.

The CDR3: CASSDSYYVDTQYF. The CDR3 nucleotides are TGCGCCAGCAGCGATAGTTATTATGTTGATACGCAGTATTTT. The rearrangement uses TRBV5-1 and TRBJ2-3, with no clear D. The V gene lost 4 bases and the J gene lost 6 bases, with 15 bases spanning the gap. Germline assignment: CDR1 SGHRS and CDR2 YFSETQ. The CDR3 is made up of 14 amino acids.

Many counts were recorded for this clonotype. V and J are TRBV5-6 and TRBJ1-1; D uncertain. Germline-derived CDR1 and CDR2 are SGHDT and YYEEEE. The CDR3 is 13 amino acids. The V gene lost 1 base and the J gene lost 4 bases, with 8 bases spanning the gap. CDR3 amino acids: CASSLFGVTEAFF. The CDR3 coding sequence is TGTGCCAGCAGCTTGTTCGGGGTCACTGAAGCTTTCTTT. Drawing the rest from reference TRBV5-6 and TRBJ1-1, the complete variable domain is DAGVTQSPTHLIKTRGQQVTLRCSPKSGHDTVSWYQQALGQGPQFIFQYYEEEERQRGNFPDRFSGHQFPNYSSELNVNALLLGDSALYLCASSLFGVTEAFFGQGTRLTVV.

For the CDR3, the DNA is TGTGCCAGCAGCCATCTAGCGGGAGTGGGAAATGAGCAGTTCTTC. Amino acid sequence: CASSHLAGVGNEQFF. The chain links TRBV7-3 to TRBJ2-1, with 10 bases fitting TRBD2. J gave up 7 bases and V 5 bases, and 8 bases lay outside the gene matches. The germline V gene encodes CDR1 SGHTA and CDR2 FQGTGA. The CDR3 runs to 15 residues. The whole variable domain, filled in from reference TRBV7-3 and TRBJ2-1, reads GAGVSQTPSNKVTEKGKYVELRCDPISGHTALYWYRQSLGQGPEFLIYFQGTGAADDSGLPNDRFFAVRPEGSVSTLKIQRTERGDSAVYLCASSHLAGVGNEQFFGPGTRLTVL.

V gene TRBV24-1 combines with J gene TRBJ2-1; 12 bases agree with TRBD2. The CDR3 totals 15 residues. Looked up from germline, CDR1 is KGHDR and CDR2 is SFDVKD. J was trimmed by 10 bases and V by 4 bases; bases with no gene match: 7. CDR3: CATSEVTSGRREQFF. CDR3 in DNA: TGTGCCACCAGTGAGGTGACTAGCGGGAGAAGGGAGCAGTTCTTC.